Presented here are 19 T cell receptor beta chains from one specimen sequenced in a study of blood T cell repertoires in COVID-19. The repertoire was sequenced with immunoSEQ multiplex PCR; TCRdb's copy has only in-frame clones and lacks some. The sample lists approximately 66,000 clones, approximately 87% occurring once. The sequencing sample was made of peripheral blood. The receptors derive from a man in his fifties or sixties with acute or convalescent COVID-19.

The V and J genes are TRBV27 and TRBJ2-3, with unresolved D. The CDR3 is 14 amino acids. CDR1 MNHEY and CDR2 SMNVEV come from the germline V gene (reference sequence). V was shortened by 0 bases and J by 2 bases, with 6 bases between the two germline ends. Here the CDR3 reads CASSLSRNTDTQYF. For the CDR3, the DNA is TGTGCCAGCAGTTTATCCAGGAACACAGATACGCAGTATTTT.

CDR3 protein: CASSQPPGEQFF. The CDR3 coding sequence is TGTGCCAGCAGCCAACCCCCAGGTGAGCAGTTCTTC. The V and J genes are TRBV12-3 or TRBV12-4 and TRBJ2-1; D ambiguous. This CDR3 has 12 residues. The V and J ends lost 6 bases and 9 bases respectively, with 12 bases between them.

The chain carries TRBV19 and TRBJ1-3; the match to TRBD1 covers 7 bases. From germline, CDR1 is LNHDA and CDR2 SQIVND (reference sequence). J gave up 1 base and V 6 bases, and 6 bases lay outside the gene matches. This CDR3 has 15 amino acids. CDR3 region: CASSDTTGSGNTIYF. The CDR3 nucleotides are TGTGCCAGTAGCGATACGACAGGGTCTGGAAACACCATATATTTT. The full variable domain, rest sourced from reference TRBV19 and TRBJ1-3, is DGGITQSPKYLFRKEGQNVTLSCEQNLNHDAMYWYRQDPGQGLRLIYYSQIVNDFQKGDIAEGYSVSREKKESFPLTVTSAQKNPTAFYLCASSDTTGSGNTIYFGEGSWLTVV.

This chain joins TRBV5-1 and TRBJ1-2; D gene uncertain. Per the germline V gene, CDR1 is SGHRS and CDR2 is YFSETQ. Deletions cut 0 bases from V and 4 bases from J, with 13 bases between. This CDR3 contains 15 residues. As DNA, the CDR3 is TGCGCCAGCAGCTTGGCCCCGGGATCTCGCTATGGCTACACCTTC. Translation gives CASSLAPGSRYGYTF.

The gene calls are TRBV27 and TRBJ1-2; D gene ambiguous. Germline CDR1 and CDR2: MNHEY and SMNVEV (reference sequence). The CDR3 spans 15 residues. V was pared by 3 bases and J by 0 bases, with 11 bases between. CDR3 region: CASSFRGRANYGYTF. The DNA of the CDR3 is TGTGCCAGCAGTTTTAGAGGGAGGGCTAACTATGGCTACACCTTC.

The genes are TRBV7-9 and TRBJ1-1; D remains unclear. The CDR3 is made up of 14 amino acids. Deletions cut 0 bases from V and 8 bases from J, with 13 bases between. Germline CDR1 is SEHNR and CDR2 is FQNEAQ (reference sequence). The CDR3 DNA follows: TGTGCCAGCAGCTTAGCGTTTCAAACCCAGGAAGCTTTCTTT. Translation gives CASSLAFQTQEAFF.

The rearrangement uses TRBV5-6 and TRBJ2-3; possible D gene TRBD2, 6 bases. The CDR3 loop spans 17 amino acids. Trimming pared 4 bases from V and 4 bases from J, leaving 22 bases between. Looked up from germline, CDR1 is SGHDT and CDR2 is YYEEEE. CDR3 in DNA: TGTGCCAGCAGCCATCGCCCCGGGCGGGGTTCCGCAGATACGCAGTATTTT. Residues: CASSHRPGRGSADTQYF.

V is TRBV27 and J is TRBJ1-3; no clear D gene. Per the germline V gene, CDR1 is MNHEY and CDR2 is SMNVEV (reference sequence). V lost 8 bases and J 0 bases, leaving 8 bases between the germline ends. The CDR3 sequence is 13 residues long. Here the CDR3 reads CASQALSGNTIYF. DNA for the CDR3: TGTGCCAGCCAGGCACTCTCTGGAAACACCATATATTTT.

The chain combines TRBV10-2 with TRBJ2-1; 15 bases map to TRBD2. This CDR3 has 18 amino acids. CDR1 and CDR2 from the germline V gene are WSHSY and SAAADI. Losses at the gene ends were 6 bases for V and 0 bases for J; bases not matched to a gene: 6. CDR3: CASSYGLAGGFSYNEQFF. CDR3 DNA sequence: TGCGCCAGCAGCTACGGACTAGCGGGGGGGTTCTCCTACAATGAGCAGTTCTTC.

The table lists this clone with a few counts. J is TRBJ2-3 and V is TRBV6-1; 13 bases agree with TRBD2. V was clipped by 2 bases and J by 5 bases; unmatched bases: 7. CDR1 is MNHNS, CDR2 SASEGT, per germline. This CDR3 has 17 residues. The CDR3 spells CASSEPLAGGPKDTQYF. CDR3 nucleotides: TGTGCCAGCAGTGAACCACTAGCGGGGGGGCCGAAAGATACGCAGTATTTT.

This sequence joins TRBV19 and TRBJ2-2, with TRBD1 as a possible D gene (5 bases). The ends were cut back, 6 bases at V and 5 bases at J, with 16 bases in the middle. The CDR3 sequence is 15 residues long. Germline lookup yields CDR1 LNHDA and CDR2 SQIVND (reference sequence). This CDR3 reads CASRGQGAQTGELFF. The CDR3 DNA sequence: TGTGCCAGTAGAGGTCAAGGGGCGCAAACCGGGGAGCTGTTTTTT.

The sample holds one count of this clone. The same CDR3 also results from other DNA sequences found in this sample. The rearrangement uses TRBV7-9 and TRBJ1-5; D is unclear. The CDR3 covers 14 residues. Per the germline V gene, CDR1 is SEHNR and CDR2 is FQNEAQ (reference sequence). Trimming cost V 0 bases and J 2 bases, with 5 bases left between them. DNA for the CDR3: TGTGCCAGCAGCTTAGCGTCAGGCAATCAGCCCCAGCATTTT. Its protein product is CASSLASGNQPQHF.

This chain's CDR3 is CAISEGTGRSPLHF. In DNA form, the CDR3 reads TGTGCCATCAGCGAAGGGACAGGTCGATCACCCCTCCACTTT. The chain links TRBV10-3 to TRBJ1-6; TRBD1 aligns across 8 bases. The CDR3 extends over 14 amino acids. Germline CDR1 ENHRY, CDR2 SYGVKD. V lost 6 bases, J lost 10 bases, and 8 bases stayed unmatched.

The table lists this clone with a few counts. This sequence joins TRBV2 and TRBJ1-2; 10 nucleotides agree with TRBD1. The CDR3 runs 13 residues. V was clipped by 3 bases and J by 6 bases; unmatched bases: 1. Germline lookup yields CDR1 SNHLY and CDR2 FYNNEI. For the CDR3, the DNA is TGTGCCAGCAGTGATGGGACAGGGGATGGCTACACCTTC. Its translation: CASSDGTGDGYTF.

The chain uses TRBV10-2 and TRBJ1-5; TRBD1 matches 7 bases. The germline V gene has CDR1 WSHSY and CDR2 SAAADI. The CDR3 has 16 residues. The J segment lost 5 bases and the V segment lost 3 bases, leaving 10 bases of the junction unmatched. The chain's CDR3 is CASSEQGSRVDQPQHF. CDR3 coding DNA: TGCGCCAGCAGTGAACAGGGGTCAAGGGTTGATCAGCCCCAGCATTTT.

This chain connects TRBV15 to TRBJ1-2; D unresolved. Trimming shortened V by 0 bases and J by 6 bases, and 14 bases separated the two germline ends. The CDR3 loop spans 15 amino acids. Germline assignment: CDR1 LNHNV and CDR2 YYDKDF (reference sequence). The DNA of the CDR3 is TGTGCCACCAGCAGAGATAGCCGGGGTCTCGATGGCTACACCTTC. This gives the protein CATSRDSRGLDGYTF.

This clone was recorded only once. In DNA form, the CDR3 reads TGTGCCTGGAGCGGACAGGGCCAGTCTGGAAACACCATATATTTT. Amino acid sequence: CAWSGQGQSGNTIYF. The rearrangement uses TRBV30 and TRBJ1-3; 8 bases agree with TRBD1. The CDR3 is made up of 15 amino acids. CDR1 and CDR2 (germline): GTSNPN, SVGIG (reference sequence). The V gene end was trimmed by 3 bases and the J gene end by 1 base; junction bases not matched to a gene: 5.

This clone showed up just once. The rearrangement links TRBV19 to TRBJ1-5; TRBD1 matches 8 bases. There are 14 residues in the CDR3. V was clipped by 5 bases and J by 4 bases; unmatched bases: 4. Germline values: CDR1 LNHDA, CDR2 SQIVND (reference sequence). For the CDR3, the DNA is TGTGCCAGTAGTTCGGACAGGGTGAATCAGCCCCAGCATTTT. Translating it yields CASSSDRVNQPQHF.

Worth noting for this clone: The same CDR3 arises from other DNA sequences in this sample as well. This rearrangement joins TRBV19 to TRBJ1-1; 7 nucleotides line up with TRBD1. J lost 2 bases, V lost 5 bases, and 5 bases had no gene match. Germline values: CDR1 LNHDA, CDR2 SQIVND (reference sequence). This CDR3 contains 14 residues. CDR3 bases: TGTGCCAGTAGTTTAACAGGGGTCAACACTGAAGCTTTCTTT. This codes for CASSLTGVNTEAFF. The variable domain in full, with the rest retrieved from reference TRBV19 and TRBJ1-1, is DGGITQSPKYLFRKEGQNVTLSCEQNLNHDAMYWYRQDPGQGLRLIYYSQIVNDFQKGDIAEGYSVSREKKESFPLTVTSAQKNPTAFYLCASSLTGVNTEAFFGQGTRLTVV.